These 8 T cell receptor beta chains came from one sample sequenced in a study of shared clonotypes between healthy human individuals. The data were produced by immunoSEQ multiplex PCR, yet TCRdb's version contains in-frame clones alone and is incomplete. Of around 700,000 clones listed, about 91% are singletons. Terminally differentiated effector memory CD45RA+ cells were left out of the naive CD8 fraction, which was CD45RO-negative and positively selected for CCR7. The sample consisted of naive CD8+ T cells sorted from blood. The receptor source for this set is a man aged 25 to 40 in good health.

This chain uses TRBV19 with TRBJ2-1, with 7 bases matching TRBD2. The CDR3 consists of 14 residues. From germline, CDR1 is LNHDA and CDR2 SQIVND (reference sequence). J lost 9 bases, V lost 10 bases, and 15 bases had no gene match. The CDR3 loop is CATALLGREGEQFF. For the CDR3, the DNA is TGTGCCACCGCACTCCTGGGGAGGGAGGGTGAGCAGTTCTTC.

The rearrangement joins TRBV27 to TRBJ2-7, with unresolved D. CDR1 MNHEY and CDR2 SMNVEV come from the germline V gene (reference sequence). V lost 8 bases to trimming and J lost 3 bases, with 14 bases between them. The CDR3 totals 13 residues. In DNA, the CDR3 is TGTGCCAGCTCTCCGGGCCGAGTCTACGAGCAGTACTTC. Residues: CASSPGRVYEQYF.

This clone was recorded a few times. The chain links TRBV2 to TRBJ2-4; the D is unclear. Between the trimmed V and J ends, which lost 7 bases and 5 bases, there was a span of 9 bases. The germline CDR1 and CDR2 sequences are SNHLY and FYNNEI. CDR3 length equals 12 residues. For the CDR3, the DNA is TGTGCCAGCACAGGACGGGAAAACATTCAGTACTTC. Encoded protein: CASTGRENIQYF.

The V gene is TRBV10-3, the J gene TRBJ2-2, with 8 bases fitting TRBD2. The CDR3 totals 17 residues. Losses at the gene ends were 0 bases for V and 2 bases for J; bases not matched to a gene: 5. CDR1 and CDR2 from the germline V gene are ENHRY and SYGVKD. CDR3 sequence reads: CAISESGLVRNTGELFF. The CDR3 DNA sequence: TGTGCCATCAGTGAGTCGGGACTAGTAAGAAACACCGGGGAGCTGTTTTTT.

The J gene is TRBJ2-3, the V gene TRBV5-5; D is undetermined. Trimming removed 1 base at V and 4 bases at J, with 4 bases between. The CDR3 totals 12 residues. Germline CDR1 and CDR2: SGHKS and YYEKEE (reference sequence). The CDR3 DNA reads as TGTGCCAGCAGCTTGAGGTCAGATACGCAGTATTTT. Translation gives CASSLRSDTQYF.

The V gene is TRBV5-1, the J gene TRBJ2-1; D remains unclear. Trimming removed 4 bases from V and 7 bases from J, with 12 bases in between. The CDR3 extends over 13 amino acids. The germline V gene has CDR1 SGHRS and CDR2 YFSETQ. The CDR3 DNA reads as TGCGCCAGCAGCCCGGCGGTAGCAAATGAGCAGTTCTTC. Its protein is CASSPAVANEQFF.

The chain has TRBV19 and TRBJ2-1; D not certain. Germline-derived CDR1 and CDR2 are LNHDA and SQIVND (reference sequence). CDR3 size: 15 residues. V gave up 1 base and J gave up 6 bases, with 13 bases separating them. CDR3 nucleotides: TGTGCCAGTAGTATAGGAGCCAGAAGGCTCAATGAGCAGTTCTTC. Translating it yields CASSIGARRLNEQFF. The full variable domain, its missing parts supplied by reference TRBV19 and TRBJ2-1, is DGGITQSPKYLFRKEGQNVTLSCEQNLNHDAMYWYRQDPGQGLRLIYYSQIVNDFQKGDIAEGYSVSREKKESFPLTVTSAQKNPTAFYLCASSIGARRLNEQFFGPGTRLTVL.

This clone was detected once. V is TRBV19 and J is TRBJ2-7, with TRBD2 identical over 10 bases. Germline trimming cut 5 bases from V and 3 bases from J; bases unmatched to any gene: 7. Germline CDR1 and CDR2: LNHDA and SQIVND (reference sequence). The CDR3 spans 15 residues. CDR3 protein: CASSALAGAFYEQYF. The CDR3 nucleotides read TGTGCCAGTAGTGCCCTAGCGGGAGCATTCTACGAGCAGTACTTC.